Presented here are 6 T cell receptor beta chains from one specimen sequenced in a study of T cell responses to AZD1222 COVID-19 vaccine. Produced via immunoSEQ multiplex PCR; TCRdb's table is partial and in-frame only. There are about 160,000 clones in the sample; 92% occur only once, and approximately 3.3% lies in the top ten. Sequenced material: peripheral blood, taken 28 days after the second AZD1222 dose. Receptors were obtained from an adult who received the AZD1222 COVID-19 vaccine.

In DNA, the CDR3 is TGTGCCAGCAGTTCCGGGACTAGCGGGAGACGGGGCCAGTACTTC. It encodes CASSSGTSGRRGQYF. The chain employs TRBV6-5 and TRBJ2-4; 14 nucleotides line up with TRBD2. J lost 13 bases, V lost 4 bases, and 9 bases had no gene match. The germline CDR1 and CDR2 sequences are MNHEY and SVGAGI. There are 15 residues in the CDR3.

This chain joins TRBV3-1 (or the pseudogene TRBV3-2) and TRBJ1-4; D ambiguous. V shed 0 bases and J shed 5 bases, with 16 bases lying between them. Germline CDR1 LGHDT, CDR2 YNNKEL (reference sequence). The CDR3 spans 17 residues. CDR3 sequence reads: CASSQDPGRTQNEKLFF. CDR3 DNA sequence: TGTGCCAGCAGCCAAGATCCTGGCCGGACCCAGAATGAAAAACTGTTTTTT.

The CDR3 DNA sequence: TGTGCCAGCAGACTTAACACAGATACGCAGTATTTT. Amino acid sequence: CASRLNTDTQYF. The V call is TRBV7-2, the J call TRBJ2-3, with D uncertain. V dropped 6 bases and J dropped 2 bases, with 6 bases sitting between them. Germline CDR1 is SGHTA and CDR2 is FQGNSA. The CDR3 totals 12 residues.

This chain connects TRBV24-1 to TRBJ2-4; a possible D gene is TRBD1 (6 bases). Germline V gene data show CDR1 as KGHDR and CDR2 as SFDVKD. V was cut by 4 bases and J by 10 bases, with 22 bases left in between. There are 16 residues in the CDR3. The CDR3 DNA reads as TGTGCCACCAGTGACCAAAGGGCACAGGGTGGACGGATTCAGTACTTC. Protein sequence: CATSDQRAQGGRIQYF.

This chain uses TRBV19 with TRBJ1-2; D possibly corresponds to TRBD1 (5 bases). Germline V gene data show CDR1 as LNHDA and CDR2 as SQIVND (reference sequence). V was trimmed by 6 bases and J by 4 bases, leaving 12 bases between them. The CDR3 consists of 13 residues. The DNA for the CDR3 is TGTGCCAGTAGCCCAGAGACAGTCTATGGCTACACCTTC. This gives the protein CASSPETVYGYTF. The whole variable domain, remainder taken from reference TRBV19 and TRBJ1-2, is DGGITQSPKYLFRKEGQNVTLSCEQNLNHDAMYWYRQDPGQGLRLIYYSQIVNDFQKGDIAEGYSVSREKKESFPLTVTSAQKNPTAFYLCASSPETVYGYTFGSGTRLTVV.

This chain's CDR3 is CASSPEGNRDRGYTF. The DNA of the CDR3 is TGTGCCAGCAGCCCCGAAGGGAACAGGGACCGTGGCTACACCTTC. The rearrangement uses TRBV9 and TRBJ1-2; weak D call: TRBD1 (6 bases). Germline V gives CDR1 SGDLS, CDR2 YYNGEE. The CDR3 spans 15 residues. The V end lost 4 bases, the J end lost 7 bases, and 20 bases lay between the germline ends.